The following is a T cell receptor beta chain sequence with its context. Its specificity is not known. Central memory, naive, regulatory and stem cell-like memory CD4+ cells were sorted by CD45RO/CCR7/CD25/CD127/CD95/CD27. The data belong to a study of beta chain features in type 1 diabetes. Germline assignment: CDR1 SGHRS and CDR2 YFSETQ. There are 15 residues in the CDR3. Trimming shortened V by 0 bases and J by 7 bases, and 14 bases separated the two germline ends. Since all of the isolated RNA was reverse transcribed, expressed TCRB transcripts were what got sequenced. Average reads for naive, central memory and regulatory T cell samples were about 3.57 million. Using immunoSEQ multiplex PCR, the repertoire was profiled, and TCRdb retains in-frame clones only, with some absent. The table lists about 370,000 clones, roughly 15% of them singletons. General study results and limits: There were fewer insertions and more deletions at the VDJ junctions of type 1 diabetes patients.

Sequencing used naive CD4+ T cells from blood. This TCR came from a woman aged 18-30 years in good health. The genes are TRBV5-1 and TRBJ2-1; D is possibly TRBD2 (5 bases). The CDR3 DNA follows: TGCGCCAGCAGCTTGGGAGCGGACCTGGGTAATGAGCAGTTCTTC. Translated: CASSLGADLGNEQFF.